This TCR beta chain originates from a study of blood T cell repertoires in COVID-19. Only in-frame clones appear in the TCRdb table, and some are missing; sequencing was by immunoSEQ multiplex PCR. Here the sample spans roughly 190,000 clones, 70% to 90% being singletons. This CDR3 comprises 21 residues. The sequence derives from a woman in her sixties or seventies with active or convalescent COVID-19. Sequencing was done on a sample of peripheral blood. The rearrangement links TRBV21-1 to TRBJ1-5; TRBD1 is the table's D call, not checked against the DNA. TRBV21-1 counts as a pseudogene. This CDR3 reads CASSKALVMSQRQGRNQPQHF. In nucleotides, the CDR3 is TGTGCCAGCAGCAAAGCGCTGGTAATGTCCCAAAGACAGGGAAGGAATCAGCCCCAGCATTTT.